In this sample, the clone carrying this T cell receptor beta chain turned up once. The data belong to a study of technical replicates of blood from several donors. Profiling relied on immunoSEQ multiplex PCR, and the TCRdb table lists in-frame clones only, not all of them. The sample shows roughly 67,000 clones, 95% to 98% of them seen only once. V lost 4 bases to trimming and J lost 5 bases, with 21 bases between them. The CDR3 runs 17 residues. In germline, CDR1 is SEHNR, CDR2 FQNEAQ (reference sequence). The source material was T cells isolated from PBMCs. This sequence originates from a human donor in good health. This chain connects TRBV7-9 to TRBJ2-1, with D maybe TRBD1 (6 bases). The CDR3 protein is CASSSIQQGRADNEQFF. DNA for the CDR3: TGTGCCAGCAGCTCTATCCAACAGGGCCGAGCGGACAATGAGCAGTTCTTC.